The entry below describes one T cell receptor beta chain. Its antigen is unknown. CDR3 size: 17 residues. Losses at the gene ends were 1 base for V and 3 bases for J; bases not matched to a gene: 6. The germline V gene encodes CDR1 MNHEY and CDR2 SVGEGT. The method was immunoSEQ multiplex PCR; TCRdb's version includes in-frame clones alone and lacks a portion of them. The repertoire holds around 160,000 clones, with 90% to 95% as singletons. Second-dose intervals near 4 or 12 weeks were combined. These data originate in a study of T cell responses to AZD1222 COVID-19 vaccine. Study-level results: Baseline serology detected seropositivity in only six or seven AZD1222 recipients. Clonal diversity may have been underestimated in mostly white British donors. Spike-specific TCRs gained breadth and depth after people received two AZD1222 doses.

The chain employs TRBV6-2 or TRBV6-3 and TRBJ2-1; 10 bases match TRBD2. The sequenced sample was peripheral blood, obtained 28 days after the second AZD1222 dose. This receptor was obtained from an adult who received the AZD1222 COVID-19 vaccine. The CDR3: CASSYFNSGRLYNEQFF. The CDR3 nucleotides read TGTGCCAGCAGTTACTTCAATAGCGGGAGGCTCTACAATGAGCAGTTCTTC.